This TCR beta chain was found in a study of blood T cell repertoires in COVID-19 (dated by TCRdb to between 2020 and 2021). At the level of the whole study: Samples from collaborators originated in the United States, Italy and Spain and spanned both the acute and convalescent phases of COVID-19. The material from the prospective study consisted of cDNA or gDNA derived from T cells, B-cell-depleted T cells, or PBMCs. HLA class I and class II types, where available, came from metadata supplied by the sample provider rather than from assay-based typing. Nearly every sample came with metadata listing a de-identified subject ID, COVID-19 status, age in years and sex. The repertoires were released in a freely available public database meant as a resource for research on the immune response to SARS-CoV-2. The samples were drawn from two sources: the first 160 participants of the ongoing ImmuneRACE study, and 1,254 subjects contributed by 6 global collaborators. The dataset comprised deeply sampled blood TCRbeta repertoires from subjects exposed to, actively infected with, or recovered from COVID-19. Study-wide conclusions, independent of this receptor: The amount of clinical and demographic metadata varied by source and participant and was provided uncurated.

TCRbeta CDR3 regions were amplified from genomic DNA using the immunoSEQ Assay, a bias-controlled multiplex PCR. On the study's bioinformatics: Nucleated cell counts per sample were estimated from amplification of reference gene primers within the assay. Sequence reads were collapsed and filtered to measure the absolute abundance of every unique TCRbeta CDR3 rearrangement. For each sample, productive Simpson clonality was calculated by taking the square root of Simpson's diversity index across productive rearrangements. This immuneACCESS table, as held by TCRdb, lists in-frame sequences with V and J called but not all clones. Of the missing ones, under half trace to an unresolved V gene in checked studies; the others have no known cause. Clonal size and the V and J genes are those of that table, whereas D and trimming came from the DNA. For this sample the table gives about 260,000 clones, of which about 88% were detected only once. Together, the top ten hold 3.5% to 5% of the sample.

V is shortened by 5 bases, J by 7 bases, and the region joining them spans 18 bases. Per the germline V gene, MDHEN is the CDR1 and SYDVKM is the CDR2. The CDR3 goes from the cysteine to the phenylalanine over 15 residues. Only the CDR3 DNA stays, 45 bases, in frame from base 1. This clone was recorded once. This clone's antigen is unknown. Base qualities are not recorded, but no much larger clone differs from it by a single base. Participants in the prospective study were enrolled through a virtual design, were aged roughly 18 to 100 years, and lived in 20 to 30 United States geographic areas. In the prospective study, participants were assigned to cohorts based on the clinical history participants reported in a screening survey and a study questionnaire. Mobile phlebotomists in the prospective study collected whole blood, serum and a nasopharyngeal or oropharyngeal swab from every participant. Over a roughly 2-month period, participants in the prospective study had the option of providing additional blood draws and questionnaires. Blood samples from the prospective study were shipped frozen or at room temperature prior to DNA extraction.

The rearrangement joined TRBV28 to TRBJ2-4, with TRBD2 tentatively as D gene (6 bases match). Specimen: PBMCs or T cells enriched from blood (not recorded which). This TCR derives from a man aged 30 to 39 with acute COVID-19. The CDR3 sequence is CASSLTSGALNIQYF. The bases are TGTGCCAGCAGTCTGACTAGTGGGGCTCTGAACATTCAGTACTTC.